A few counts support the clone carrying this TCR beta chain. Its matching antigen is unknown. The CDR3 length is 15 residues. V gave up 0 bases and J gave up 4 bases, with 8 bases separating them. CDR1 is SGHRS, CDR2 YFSETQ, per germline. TCRdb reprocessed the 5' RACE reads via MiXCR and lists one record per CDR3 protein. Of some 760,000 distinct CDR3 sequences listed, 15% to 20% are singletons. This record belongs to a study of identical twins. General study results and limits: Twin pairs had excess sharing that was weaker in beta out-of-frame sequences. Cord blood beta clonotypes present at high abundance carried fewer insertions; no such pattern appeared in memory repertoires. There is a chance that invariant MAIT and iNKT cells partially muddied zero-insertion analyses.

Each donor (without exception) was a healthy Caucasian. A further study also used this sample, focusing on T cells expressing NK-cell markers.

This receptor was taken from a young woman in good health. The specimen was PBMCs. This rearrangement joins TRBV5-1 to TRBJ2-6, with unresolved D. CDR3 region: CASSLDFAGANVLTF. The CDR3 DNA follows: TGCGCCAGCAGCTTGGACTTTGCCGGGGCCAACGTCCTGACTTTC.